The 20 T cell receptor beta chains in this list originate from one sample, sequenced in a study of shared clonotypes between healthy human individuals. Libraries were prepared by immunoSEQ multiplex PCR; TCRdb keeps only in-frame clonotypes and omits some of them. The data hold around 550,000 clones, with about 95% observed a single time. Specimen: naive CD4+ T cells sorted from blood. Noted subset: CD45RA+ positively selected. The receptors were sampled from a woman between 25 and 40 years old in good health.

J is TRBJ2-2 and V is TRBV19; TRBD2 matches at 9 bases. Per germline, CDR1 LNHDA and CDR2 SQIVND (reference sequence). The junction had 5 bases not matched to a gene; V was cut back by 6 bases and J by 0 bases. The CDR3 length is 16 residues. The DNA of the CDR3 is TGTGCCAGTAGATTGACTAGCGGTTCGAACACCGGGGAGCTGTTTTTT. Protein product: CASRLTSGSNTGELFF.

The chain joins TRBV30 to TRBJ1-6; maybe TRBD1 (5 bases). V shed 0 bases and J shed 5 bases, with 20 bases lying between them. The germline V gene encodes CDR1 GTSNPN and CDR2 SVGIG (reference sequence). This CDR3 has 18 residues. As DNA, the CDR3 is TGTGCCTGGAGTGTTACCCCTTACAGGAAGGCCAATAATTCACCCCTCCACTTT. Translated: CAWSVTPYRKANNSPLHF.

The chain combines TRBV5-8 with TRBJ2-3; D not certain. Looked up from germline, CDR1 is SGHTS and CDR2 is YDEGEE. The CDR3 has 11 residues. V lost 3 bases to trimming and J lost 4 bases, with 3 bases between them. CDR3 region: CASSWADTQYF. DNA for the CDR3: TGTGCCAGCAGCTGGGCAGATACGCAGTATTTT.

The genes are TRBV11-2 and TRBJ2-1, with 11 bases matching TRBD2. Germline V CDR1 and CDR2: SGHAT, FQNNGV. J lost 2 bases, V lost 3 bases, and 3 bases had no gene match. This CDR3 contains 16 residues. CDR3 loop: CASSFTSGSTYNEQFF. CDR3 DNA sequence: TGTGCCAGCAGCTTTACTAGCGGGAGTACCTACAATGAGCAGTTCTTC.

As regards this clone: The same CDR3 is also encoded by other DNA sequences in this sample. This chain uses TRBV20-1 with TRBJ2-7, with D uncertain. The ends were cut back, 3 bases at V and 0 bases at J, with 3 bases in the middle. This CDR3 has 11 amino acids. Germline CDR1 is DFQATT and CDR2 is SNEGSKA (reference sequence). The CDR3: CSASASYEQYF. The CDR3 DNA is TGCAGTGCTAGCGCCTCCTACGAGCAGTACTTC.

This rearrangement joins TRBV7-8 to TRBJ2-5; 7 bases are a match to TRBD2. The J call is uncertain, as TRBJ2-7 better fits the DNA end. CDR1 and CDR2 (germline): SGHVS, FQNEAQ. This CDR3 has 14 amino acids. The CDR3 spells CASSLYRGGYEQYF. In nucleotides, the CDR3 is TGTGCCAGCAGCTTATACCGCGGGGGTTACGAGCAGTACTTC.

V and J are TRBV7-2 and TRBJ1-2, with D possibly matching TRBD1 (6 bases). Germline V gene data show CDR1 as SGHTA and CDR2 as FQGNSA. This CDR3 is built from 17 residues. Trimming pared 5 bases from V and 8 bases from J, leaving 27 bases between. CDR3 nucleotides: TGTGCCAGCAGCCGAGAGGGTTCCGGGGGCGTTAAGTACGGCTACACCTTC. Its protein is CASSREGSGGVKYGYTF.

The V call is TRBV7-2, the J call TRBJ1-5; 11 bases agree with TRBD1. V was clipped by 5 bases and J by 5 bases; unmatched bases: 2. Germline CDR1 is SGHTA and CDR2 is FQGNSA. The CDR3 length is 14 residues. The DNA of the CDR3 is TGTGCCAGCAGCCGGGGACAGGGGGATCAGCCCCAGCATTTT. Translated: CASSRGQGDQPQHF.

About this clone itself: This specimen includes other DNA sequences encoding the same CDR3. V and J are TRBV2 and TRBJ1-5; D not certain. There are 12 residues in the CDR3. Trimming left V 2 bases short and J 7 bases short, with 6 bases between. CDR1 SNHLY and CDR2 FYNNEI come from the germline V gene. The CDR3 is CASSETNQPQHF. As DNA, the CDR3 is TGTGCCAGCAGTGAAACAAACCAGCCCCAGCATTTT.

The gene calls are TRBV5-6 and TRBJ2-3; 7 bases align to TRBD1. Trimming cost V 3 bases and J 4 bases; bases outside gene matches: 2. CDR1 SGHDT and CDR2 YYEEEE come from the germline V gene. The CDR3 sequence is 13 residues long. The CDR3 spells CASSWDRPDTQYF. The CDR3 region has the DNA TGTGCCAGCAGCTGGGACAGACCAGATACGCAGTATTTT.

CDR3 protein: CATRSGRALNEQFF. The DNA of the CDR3 is TGTGCCACCCGAAGCGGGAGGGCCCTCAATGAGCAGTTCTTC. The chain has TRBV19 and TRBJ2-1; 10 nucleotides agree with TRBD2. The junction had 9 bases not matched to a gene; V was cut back by 10 bases and J by 6 bases. Germline V gene data show CDR1 as LNHDA and CDR2 as SQIVND (reference sequence). The CDR3 covers 14 residues.

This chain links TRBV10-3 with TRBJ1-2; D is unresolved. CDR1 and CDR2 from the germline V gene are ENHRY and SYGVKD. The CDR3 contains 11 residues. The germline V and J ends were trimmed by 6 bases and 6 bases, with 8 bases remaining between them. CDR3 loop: CAIRQDDGYTF. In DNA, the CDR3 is TGTGCCATCAGGCAGGATGATGGCTACACCTTC.

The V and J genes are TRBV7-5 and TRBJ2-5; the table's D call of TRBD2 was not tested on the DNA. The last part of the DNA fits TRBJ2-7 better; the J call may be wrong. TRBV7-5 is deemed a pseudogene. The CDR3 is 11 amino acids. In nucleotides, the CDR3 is TGTGTCAGAAGCCCCCCCTACGAGCAGTACTTC. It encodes CVRSPPYEQYF.

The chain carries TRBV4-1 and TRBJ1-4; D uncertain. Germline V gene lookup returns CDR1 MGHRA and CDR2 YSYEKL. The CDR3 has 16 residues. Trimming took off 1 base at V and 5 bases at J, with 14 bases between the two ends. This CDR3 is CASSQADGRVNEKLFF. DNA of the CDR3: TGCGCCAGCAGCCAAGCCGACGGACGGGTGAATGAAAAACTGTTTTTT.

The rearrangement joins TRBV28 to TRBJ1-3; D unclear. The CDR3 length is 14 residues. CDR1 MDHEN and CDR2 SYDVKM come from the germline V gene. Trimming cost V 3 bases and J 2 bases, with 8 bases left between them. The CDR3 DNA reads TGTGCCAGCAGTTTGGGTGTTGCTGGAAACACCATATATTTT. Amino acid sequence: CASSLGVAGNTIYF.

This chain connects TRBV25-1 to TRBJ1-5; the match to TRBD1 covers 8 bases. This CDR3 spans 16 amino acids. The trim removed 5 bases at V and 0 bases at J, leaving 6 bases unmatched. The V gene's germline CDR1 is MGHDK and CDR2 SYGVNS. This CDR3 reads CASSPGGWYSNQPQHF. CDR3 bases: TGTGCCAGCAGTCCAGGGGGCTGGTATAGCAATCAGCCCCAGCATTTT.

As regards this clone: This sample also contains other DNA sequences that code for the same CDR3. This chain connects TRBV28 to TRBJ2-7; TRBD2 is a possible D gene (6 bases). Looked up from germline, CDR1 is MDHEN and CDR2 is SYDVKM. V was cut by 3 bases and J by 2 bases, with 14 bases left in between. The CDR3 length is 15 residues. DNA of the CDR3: TGTGCCAGCAGTTTTTCCTTAGGAGGGCCCTACGAGCAGTACTTC. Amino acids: CASSFSLGGPYEQYF.

The CDR3 sequence is CSASLSTEAFF. CDR3 DNA sequence: TGCAGTGCTAGCTTGTCCACTGAAGCTTTCTTT. The V and J genes are TRBV20-1 and TRBJ1-1; no clear D. V lost 3 bases and J 4 bases, leaving 6 bases between the germline ends. The CDR3 runs 11 residues. CDR1 is DFQATT and CDR2 is SNEGSKA in the germline V gene (reference sequence).

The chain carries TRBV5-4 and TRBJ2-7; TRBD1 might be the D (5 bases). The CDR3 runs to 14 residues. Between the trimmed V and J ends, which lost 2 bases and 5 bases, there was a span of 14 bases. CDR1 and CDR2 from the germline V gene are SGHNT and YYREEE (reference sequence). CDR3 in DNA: TGTGCCAGCAGCTTAGAAGGGGTCAGGGACGAGCAGTACTTC. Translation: CASSLEGVRDEQYF.

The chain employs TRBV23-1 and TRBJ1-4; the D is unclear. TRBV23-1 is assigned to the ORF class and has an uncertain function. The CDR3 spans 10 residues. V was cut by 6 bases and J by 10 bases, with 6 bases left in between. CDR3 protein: CASSRGKLFF. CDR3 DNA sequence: TGCGCCAGCAGCCGGGGAAAACTGTTTTTT.